This TCR beta chain was captured by sequencing in a study of PD-1 blockade in mismatch repair-deficient tumors (dated by TCRdb to about 2017). For the wider study: Between late 2013 and September 2016, the trial enrolled around 91 consecutive patients with 12 mismatch repair-deficient cancer types, every one of whom had been previously treated and was progressing. Deep sequencing of TCR CDR3 regions was used to track tumor-associated T cell clones in peripheral blood of patients responding to PD-1 blockade. General study outcomes and caveats: Clones residing in the tumor, which were often undetectable in blood before treatment, expanded quickly after pembrolizumab and then contracted, generally before radiologic responses.

This clone has only a few counts. Its antigen is currently not known. No much larger clone is present one base from it, and per-base qualities are unavailable. In the same sample, other DNA sequences code for this CDR3. Mismatch repair deficiency in every enrolled patient was established by polymerase chain reaction or immunohistochemistry. Three patients who responded to pembrolizumab therapy underwent TCR sequencing. The phase II trial prospectively tested pembrolizumab PD-1 blockade in advanced mismatch repair-deficient cancers regardless of tissue of origin. Peripheral blood T cell samples were collected serially, before PD-1 blockade began and at several time points afterward. The timing of each blood sample was reported as weeks after the first dose of pembrolizumab. The library was prepared using the immunoSEQ multiplex PCR assay. This immuneACCESS table, as held by TCRdb, lists in-frame sequences with V and J called but not all clones. Of the missing ones, under half trace to an unresolved V gene in checked studies; the others have no known cause. Present in this sample are some 110,000 clones, over 60% of which were seen just once. The ten largest make up roughly 4.5% of the sample.

The specimen comprised peripheral blood, sampled more than 58 weeks after starting pembrolizumab. The receptor comes from an adult with mismatch repair-deficient cancer.

Here the CDR3 is given as CASSLTANSYEQYF. The sequenced DNA: TGTGCCAGCAGCTTGACAGCCAACTCCTACGAGCAGTACTTC. Rearrangement joined TRBV11-3 to TRBJ2-7; TRBD1 is a possible D gene, resting on 5 matching bases. The cysteine opens and the phenylalanine closes a CDR3 of 14 amino acids. The only DNA kept is the CDR3, 42 bases in frame from the first base. V drops 3 bases and J drops 0 bases, leaving 9 bases in between. The germline V gene encodes CDR1 SGHNT and CDR2 YENEEA.